Following are 9 T cell receptor beta chains from one sample sequenced in a study of blood T cell repertoires in COVID-19. Only in-frame clones appear in the TCRdb table, and some are missing; sequencing was by immunoSEQ multiplex PCR. The table shows 95,000 to 120,000 clones, with about 85% occurring only once. The specimen sequenced was peripheral blood. The receptor source for this set is a woman between 70 and 85 years old with acute or convalescent COVID-19.

The rearrangement uses TRBV2 and TRBJ1-6; TRBD1 agrees at 8 bases. In germline, CDR1 is SNHLY, CDR2 FYNNEI. J gave up 10 bases and V 6 bases, and 8 bases lay outside the gene matches. The CDR3 has 14 amino acids. CDR3 DNA: TGTGCCAGCAGAGGACAGGGAGATGGGTCACCCCTCCACTTT. Its protein is CASRGQGDGSPLHF.

The chain joins TRBV7-2 to TRBJ1-2; 7 bases match TRBD1. There are 12 residues in the CDR3. CDR1 is SGHTA, CDR2 FQGNSA, per germline. Trimming at V came to 5 bases and at J to 8 bases, leaving 5 bases not matched to a gene. CDR3 coding DNA: TGTGCCAGCAGCCAGACAGGGTACGGCTACACCTTC. As protein: CASSQTGYGYTF.

This chain joins TRBV7-2 and TRBJ2-2; possibly TRBD2 for D (6 bases). Germline V CDR1 and CDR2: SGHTA, FQGNSA. V was cut by 3 bases and J by 5 bases, with 16 bases left in between. The CDR3 covers 16 residues. The CDR3 DNA sequence: TGTGCCAGCAGCTTTCTGGGCGGGGTGGTAACCGGGGAGCTGTTTTTT. It specifies CASSFLGGVVTGELFF.

The chain links TRBV7-2 to TRBJ1-2; D is ambiguous. CDR1 is SGHTA, CDR2 FQGNSA, per germline. V lost 7 bases to trimming and J lost 4 bases, with 10 bases between them. This CDR3 spans 12 amino acids. The CDR3 loop is CASTRPGYGYTF. CDR3 sequence (DNA): TGTGCCAGCACGCGACCGGGCTATGGCTACACCTTC.

This clone was seen only once. V is TRBV10-1 and J is TRBJ2-7, with a tentative D call TRBD2 (5 bases). Germline V lookup: CDR1 WNHNN, CDR2 SYGVQD (reference sequence). The CDR3 covers 16 residues. V was cut by 3 bases and J by 5 bases, with 20 bases left in between. The DNA for the CDR3 is TGCGCCAGCAGTGACCACTTGCGACTACTCCGGGACGAGCAGTACTTC. Residues: CASSDHLRLLRDEQYF.

This clone was counted a single time. J is TRBJ2-3 and V is TRBV28; 10 bases line up with TRBD2. V shed 6 bases and J 2 bases; nucleotides not matched to a gene: 14. Germline V gene lookup returns CDR1 MDHEN and CDR2 SYDVKM. The CDR3 is 18 amino acids. The CDR3 DNA follows: TGTGCCAGCAGCTGGGGGATCTGGACTAGCGGAGTCACAGATACGCAGTATTTT. It yields the protein CASSWGIWTSGVTDTQYF.

This clone occurred a few times. The J gene is TRBJ2-5, the V gene TRBV5-6; D remains unclear. This CDR3 has 15 amino acids. V lost 1 base and J 0 bases, leaving 10 bases between the germline ends. Germline CDR1 and CDR2: SGHDT and YYEEEE. CDR3 residues: CASSLMSAYQETQYF. Here the CDR3 DNA reads TGTGCCAGCAGCTTGATGTCAGCGTACCAAGAGACCCAGTACTTC.

The J gene is TRBJ2-7, the V gene TRBV12-3 or TRBV12-4; D perhaps matches TRBD2 (5 bases). The CDR3 totals 12 residues. V lost 5 bases, J lost 4 bases, and 9 bases lay in between. CDR3 sequence (DNA): TGTGCCAGCAGTATGACGGGATACGAGCAGTACTTC. Its protein is CASSMTGYEQYF.

The chain uses TRBV19 and TRBJ2-3; TRBD2 matches at 8 bases. The CDR3 covers 15 residues. Trimming removed 3 bases from V and 5 bases from J; junction bases left unmatched: 7. Germline V gives CDR1 LNHDA, CDR2 SQIVND (reference sequence). The CDR3 loop reads CASSIGGAGRDTQYF. In DNA, the CDR3 is TGTGCCAGTAGTATCGGGGGGGCAGGGAGAGATACGCAGTATTTT.